What follows describes a single TCR beta chain. Its antigen is not known. V gave up 5 bases and J gave up 3 bases; unmatched junction bases: 2. Germline CDR1 SEHNR, CDR2 FQNEAQ (reference sequence). The CDR3 spans 14 residues. The study ran its PCR with 60 Vbeta and 13 Jbeta primers. Data came from immunoSEQ multiplex PCR; TCRdb stores just in-frame clones and leaves some out. The repertoire has roughly 100,000 clones, about 80% of them found once; the top ten carry 4.1%. The sample comes from a study of cytomegalovirus exposure and HLA in healthy donors. Study outcomes and limitations: V- and J-gene trimming of TCR beta was linked (in a later analysis) to a missense DCLRE1C variant.

This clonotype was sampled from a man aged 35 to 55 in good health and CMV-seronegative. The chain recombines TRBV7-9 with TRBJ1-1, with TRBD1 matching over 11 bases. Sequencing was carried out using PBMCs. CDR3 DNA sequence: TGTGCCAGCAGCAGGGGACAGGGGGACACTGAAGCTTTCTTT. Residues: CASSRGQGDTEAFF. Full variable domain (rest looked up from reference TRBV7-9 and TRBJ1-1): DTGVSQNPRHKITKRGQNVTFRCDPISEHNRLYWYRQTLGQGPEFLTYFQNEAQLEKSRLLSDRFSAERPKGSFSTLEIQRTEQGDSAMYLCASSRGQGDTEAFFGQGTRLTVV.